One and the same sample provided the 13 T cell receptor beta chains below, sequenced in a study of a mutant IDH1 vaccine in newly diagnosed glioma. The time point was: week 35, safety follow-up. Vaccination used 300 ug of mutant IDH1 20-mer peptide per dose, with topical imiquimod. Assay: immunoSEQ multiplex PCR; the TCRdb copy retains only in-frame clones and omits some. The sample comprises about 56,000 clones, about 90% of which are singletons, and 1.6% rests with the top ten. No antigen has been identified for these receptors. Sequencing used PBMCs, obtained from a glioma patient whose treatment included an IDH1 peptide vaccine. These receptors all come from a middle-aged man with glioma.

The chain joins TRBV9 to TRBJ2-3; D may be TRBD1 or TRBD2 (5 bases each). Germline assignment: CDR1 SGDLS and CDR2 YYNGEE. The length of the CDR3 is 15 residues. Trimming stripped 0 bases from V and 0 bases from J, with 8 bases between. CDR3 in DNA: TGTGCCAGCAGCGTAGGGGGACCAAGCACAGATACGCAGTATTTT. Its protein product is CASSVGGPSTDTQYF. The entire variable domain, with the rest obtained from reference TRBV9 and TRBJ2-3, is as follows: DSGVTQTPKHLITATGQRVTLRCSPRSGDLSVYWYQQSLDQGLQFLIQYYNGEERAKGNILERFSAQQFPDLHSELNLSSLELGDSALYFCASSVGGPSTDTQYFGPGTRLTVL.

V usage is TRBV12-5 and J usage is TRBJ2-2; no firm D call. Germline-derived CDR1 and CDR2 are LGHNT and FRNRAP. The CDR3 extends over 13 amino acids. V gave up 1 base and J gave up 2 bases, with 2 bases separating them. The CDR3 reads CASGLANTGELFF. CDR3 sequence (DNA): TGTGCTAGTGGTTTGGCCAACACCGGGGAGCTGTTTTTT.

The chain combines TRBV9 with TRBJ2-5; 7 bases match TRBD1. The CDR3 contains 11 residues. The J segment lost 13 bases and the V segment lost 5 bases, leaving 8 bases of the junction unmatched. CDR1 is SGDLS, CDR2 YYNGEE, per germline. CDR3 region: CASRSQGPLYF. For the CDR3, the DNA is TGTGCCAGCAGATCACAGGGGCCTCTGTACTTC.

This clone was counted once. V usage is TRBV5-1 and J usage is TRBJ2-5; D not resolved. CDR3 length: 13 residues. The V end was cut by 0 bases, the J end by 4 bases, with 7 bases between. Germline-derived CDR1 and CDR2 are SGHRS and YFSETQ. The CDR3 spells CASSLGILETQYF. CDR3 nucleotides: TGCGCCAGCAGCTTGGGCATCCTAGAGACCCAGTACTTC.

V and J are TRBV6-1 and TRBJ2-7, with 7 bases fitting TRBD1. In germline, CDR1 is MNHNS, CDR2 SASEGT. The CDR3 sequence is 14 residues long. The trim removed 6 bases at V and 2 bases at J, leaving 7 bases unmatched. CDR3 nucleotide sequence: TGTGCCAGCAGGAATTCCGGGACAGCCTACGAGCAGTACTTC. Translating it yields CASRNSGTAYEQYF.

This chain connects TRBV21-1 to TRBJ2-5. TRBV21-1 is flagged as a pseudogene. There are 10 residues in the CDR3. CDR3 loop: CASSPTTQYF. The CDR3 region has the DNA TGTGCCAGCAGCCCAACCACCCAGTACTTC.

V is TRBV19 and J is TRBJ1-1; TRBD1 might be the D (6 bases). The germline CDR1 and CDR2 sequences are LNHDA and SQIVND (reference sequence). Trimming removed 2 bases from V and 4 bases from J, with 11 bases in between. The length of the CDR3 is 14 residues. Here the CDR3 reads CASSISGGGTEAFF. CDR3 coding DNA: TGTGCCAGTAGTATATCCGGGGGCGGCACTGAAGCTTTCTTT.

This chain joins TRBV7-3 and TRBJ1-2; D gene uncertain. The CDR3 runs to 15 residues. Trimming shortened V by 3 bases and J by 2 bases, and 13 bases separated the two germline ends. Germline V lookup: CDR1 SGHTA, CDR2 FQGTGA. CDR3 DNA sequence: TGTGCCAGCAGCTTCAATTCTTACTCCAACTATGGCTACACCTTC. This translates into CASSFNSYSNYGYTF. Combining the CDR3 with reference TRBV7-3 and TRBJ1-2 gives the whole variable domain GAGVSQTPSNKVTEKGKYVELRCDPISGHTALYWYRQSLGQGPEFLIYFQGTGAADDSGLPNDRFFAVRPEGSVSTLKIQRTERGDSAVYLCASSFNSYSNYGYTFGSGTRLTVV.

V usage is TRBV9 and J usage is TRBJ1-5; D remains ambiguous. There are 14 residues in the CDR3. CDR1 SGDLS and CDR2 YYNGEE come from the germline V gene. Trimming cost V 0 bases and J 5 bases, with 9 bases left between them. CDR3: CASSVGAAYQPQHF. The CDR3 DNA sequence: TGTGCCAGCAGCGTAGGAGCAGCCTATCAGCCCCAGCATTTT.

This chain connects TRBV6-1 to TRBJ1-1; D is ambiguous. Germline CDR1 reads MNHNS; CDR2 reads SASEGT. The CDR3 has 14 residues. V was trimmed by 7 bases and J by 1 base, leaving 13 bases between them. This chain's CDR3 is CASIRVPENTEAFF. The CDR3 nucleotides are TGTGCCAGCATTCGAGTTCCGGAGAACACTGAAGCTTTCTTT.

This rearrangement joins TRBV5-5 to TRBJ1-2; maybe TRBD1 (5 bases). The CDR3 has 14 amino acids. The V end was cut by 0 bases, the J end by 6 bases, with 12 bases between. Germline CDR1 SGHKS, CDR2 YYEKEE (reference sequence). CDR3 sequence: CASSLVGGGHGYTF. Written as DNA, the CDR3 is TGTGCCAGCAGCTTGGTTGGCGGGGGTCATGGCTACACCTTC. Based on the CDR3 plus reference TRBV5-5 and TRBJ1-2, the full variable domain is DAGVTQSPTHLIKTRGQQVTLRCSPISGHKSVSWYQQVLGQGPQFIFQYYEKEERGRGNFPDRFSARQFPNYSSELNVNALLLGDSALYLCASSLVGGGHGYTFGSGTRLTVV.

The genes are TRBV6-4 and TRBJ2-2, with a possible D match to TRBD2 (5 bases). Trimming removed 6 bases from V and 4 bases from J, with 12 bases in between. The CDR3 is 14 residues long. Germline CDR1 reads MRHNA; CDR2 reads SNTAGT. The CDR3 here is CASSREGTTGELFF. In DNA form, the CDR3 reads TGTGCCAGCAGCCGAGAGGGCACCACCGGGGAGCTGTTTTTT.

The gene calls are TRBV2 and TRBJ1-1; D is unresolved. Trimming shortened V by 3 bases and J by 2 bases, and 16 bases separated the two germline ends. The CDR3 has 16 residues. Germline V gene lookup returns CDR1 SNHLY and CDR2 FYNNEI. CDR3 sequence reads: CASSEFAGRLNTEAFF. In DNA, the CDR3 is TGTGCCAGCAGTGAGTTTGCAGGACGCCTTAACACTGAAGCTTTCTTT.